This T cell receptor (beta chain) was recorded in a study of T cells in Graves' hyperthyroidism and ophthalmopathy. RNA transcripts gave rise to amplified TCR beta CDR3 regions. The study used the HTBI primer set for a first-round RT-PCR of the TCR CDR3. MiXCR, run by TCRdb on the multiplex PCR reads, gives a single entry per CDR3 protein. The table shows about 200,000 distinct CDR3 sequences, with roughly a sixth occurring only once. The receptor was derived from a woman between 45 and 60 years old with Graves' hyperthyroidism. Sequencing used blood.

Written as DNA, the CDR3 is TGTGCCAGCGGCGTATATGTTGTAGATGAGCAGTTCTTC. As protein: CASGVYVVDEQFF. This rearrangement joins TRBV18 to TRBJ2-1; the D is unclear. Germline V gene data show CDR1 as KGHSH and CDR2 as LQKENI. The CDR3 consists of 13 residues. V was trimmed by 8 bases and J by 8 bases, leaving 16 bases between them.